The entry that follows covers one T cell receptor beta chain sequence. The target antigen is unknown. PCR was performed using 60 Vbeta and 13 Jbeta primers. Measured with immunoSEQ multiplex PCR; TCRdb has only the in-frame clones, and not every one. The sample lists about 150,000 clones; around 80% were seen once. This entry comes from a study of cytomegalovirus exposure and HLA in healthy donors. Study findings and constraints: Follow-up analysis seemed to connect common viral pathogens with several of the most significant clusters identified. Presence/absence comparisons presumed near-even sequencing depth among donors.

The CDR3 is 13 residues long. Germline lookup yields CDR1 SGHDN and CDR2 FVKESK. V was pared by 5 bases and J by 2 bases, with 9 bases between. The chain joins TRBV14 to TRBJ2-5; perhaps TRBD1 as D (6 bases). This receptor was taken from a woman in her forties or fifties in good health and CMV-seropositive. What was sequenced was PBMCs. CDR3 residues: CASSKGVQETQYF. As DNA, the CDR3 is TGTGCCAGCAGCAAGGGGGTGCAAGAGACCCAGTACTTC.